This T cell receptor beta chain was found in a study of T cells in Graves' hyperthyroidism and ophthalmopathy. General study findings and limits: In blood, most of the thyroid clonotypes expanded above 0.001 were also present. The model anticipated ophthalmopathy a median approximately six months pre-onset.

Uncontrolled infection, other autoimmune disease, pregnancy or lactation disqualified patients from enrolment. Amplification yielded TCR beta CDR3 regions, with RNA transcripts as the source. The HTBI primer set served for first-round RT-PCR of the TCR CDR3. TCRdb re-called the multiplex PCR reads through MiXCR, storing one row per CDR3 protein. This repertoire shows 480,000 or so distinct CDR3 sequences, about 45% found once; its top ten account for about two fifths. Remarks on this clonotype: The antigen remains unidentified.

The CDR3 is made up of 16 amino acids. Losses at the gene ends were 6 bases for V and 7 bases for J; bases not matched to a gene: 19. Germline loops: CDR1 DFQATT, CDR2 SNEGSKA (reference sequence). Input material: peripheral blood or thyroid tissue (not recorded which). This chain links TRBV20-1 with TRBJ2-5; 8 nucleotides line up with TRBD2. The clonotype was recovered from an adult woman with Graves' disease, either hyperthyroidism or ophthalmopathy (not recorded which). CDR3 protein: CSAAGPSLRGVGTQYF. The CDR3 DNA follows: TGCAGTGCCGCCGGTCCCTCTCTGCGGGGGGTGGGGACCCAGTACTTC.